This T cell receptor beta chain was found in a study of patients and donors after allogeneic stem cell transplantation (dated by TCRdb to between 2020 and 2021). Library preparation employed RT-PCR. The sequencer was a NextSeq 550. TCRdb reprocessed the public reads (quality trimming at Q25 with fastp, clone calling with MiXCR) and kept in-frame beta chains. One record per CDR3 amino acid sequence lists the most common genes and DNA. For this sample there are approximately 98,000 distinct CDR3 sequences; around 33% appear just once. The ten largest clonotypes hold around 25% of the sample. Details on this clonotype: Its cognate antigen has yet to be identified. Per-nucleotide qualities are absent, and no much larger clonotype sits a single base away.

Unmatched junction bases come to 4, with V trimmed by 4 bases and J by 4 bases. The germline V gene encodes CDR1 KGHDR and CDR2 SFDVKD. Spanning cysteine to phenylalanine, the CDR3 consists of 15 amino acids. Just CDR3 DNA is preserved here, 45 bases in frame from base 1. The sequencing input was blood, either unsorted or a sorted T cell fraction (not recorded which). The rearrangement combines TRBV24-1 with TRBJ2-7, with 12 bases aligning to TRBD2. The receptor was derived from a human donor who was either an allogeneic HSCT recipient or a stem cell or donor lymphocyte infusion donor (not recorded which). It is not recorded whose cells these are; they may come from a transplant donor. DNA sequence: TGTGCCACCAGTGACCCTACTAGCGGGAGGTACGAGCAGTACTTC. Translated, it gives CATSDPTSGRYEQYF.